Below are 18 T cell receptor beta chains sequenced from a single sample in a study of post-analysis software for immune sequencing data. Study findings and constraints: Patients showed TRBV5-6, TRBV5-1 and TRBV20-1 among several TRBV segments more frequent than in controls.

These receptors have no identified antigens. Unique molecular identifiers tagged the TCR beta cDNA libraries. TCRdb reprocessed the PCR reads with MiXCR, giving one entry per CDR3 protein. Among about 810,000 distinct CDR3 sequences listed, roughly 50% were seen once. Specimen: blood. All receptors come from a girl aged 5-17 years with multiple sclerosis.

This clonotype was seen a handful of times. J is TRBJ2-3 and V is TRBV5-1; D gene ambiguous. This CDR3 is 14 amino acids long. Looked up from germline, CDR1 is SGHRS and CDR2 is YFSETQ. V shed 0 bases and J shed 6 bases, with 11 bases lying between them. The CDR3 DNA reads as TGCGCCAGCAGCTTGGAACTCCCGAGGGATACGCAGTATTTT. Its translation is CASSLELPRDTQYF.

The chain links TRBV24-1 to TRBJ2-3; TRBD2 matches 11 bases. The CDR3 runs to 18 residues. CDR1 KGHDR and CDR2 SFDVKD come from the germline V gene. Trimming removed 3 bases from V and 4 bases from J; junction bases left unmatched: 11. CDR3 DNA: TGTGCCACCAGTGATCCAACGGGACTAGCGGCAGAGGCAGATACGCAGTATTTT. Protein sequence: CATSDPTGLAAEADTQYF.

This chain links TRBV10-2 with TRBJ1-6, with 8 bases aligning to TRBD1. Trimming took 6 bases from V and 0 from J; bases not matched to a gene: 4. The CDR3 covers 16 residues. Germline V gene lookup returns CDR1 WSHSY and CDR2 SAAADI. This CDR3 is CASSPDRVSYNSPLHF. The CDR3 DNA sequence: TGCGCCAGCAGCCCGGACAGGGTCTCCTATAATTCACCCCTCCACTTT.

This clonotype was detected a few times. V is TRBV25-1 and J is TRBJ2-4, with 7 positions matching TRBD1. The J call may be incorrect, as the DNA end agrees better with TRBJ2-7. The CDR3 is made up of 15 amino acids. Per the germline V gene, CDR1 is MGHDK and CDR2 is SYGVNS. CDR3 nucleotide sequence: TGTGCCAGCAGTGGAACGAGGGGGCTGTCCTACGAGCAGTACTTC. This sequence encodes CASSGTRGLSYEQYF.

Points on this clonotype: Its ends do not fully match the called genes, so a read error is possible. The rearrangement joins TRBV6-1 to TRBJ2-7, with 7 positions matching TRBD2. CDR1 and CDR2 (germline): MNHNS, SASEGT. The CDR3 is 15 residues long. CDR3 in DNA: TGTGCCGGCAGTGAAGAGGGAGGGCTGACCTACGAGCAGTACTTC. It specifies CAGSEEGGLTYEQYF.

The chain is built from TRBV5-1 and TRBJ2-1; unclear D gene. CDR1 and CDR2 from the germline V gene are SGHRS and YFSETQ. The CDR3 is made up of 13 amino acids. V gave up 4 bases and J gave up 5 bases, with 10 bases separating them. The CDR3 region is CASSPLRDNEQFF. The CDR3 region has the DNA TGCGCCAGCAGCCCCTTAAGGGACAATGAGCAGTTCTTC.

This clonotype was counted a few times. The chain carries TRBV28 and TRBJ2-7, with 12 bases matching TRBD2. Germline values: CDR1 MDHEN, CDR2 SYDVKM. The CDR3 has 16 residues. V gave up 5 bases and J gave up 3 bases; unmatched junction bases: 8. The CDR3 here is CASSGTSGRTYYEQYF. CDR3 bases: TGTGCCAGCAGTGGGACTAGCGGGCGTACATACTACGAGCAGTACTTC.

The V gene is TRBV7-3, the J gene TRBJ2-1; no firm D call. Trimming removed 0 bases from V and 6 bases from J, with 12 bases in between. This CDR3 spans 15 amino acids. CDR1 is SGHTA, CDR2 FQGTGA, per germline. In nucleotides, the CDR3 is TGTGCCAGCAGCTTAACGGTAATAGCTACCAATGAGCAGTTCTTC. It encodes CASSLTVIATNEQFF.

This chain links TRBV20-1 with TRBJ2-7, with D tentatively TRBD1 (6 bases). The CDR3 extends over 14 amino acids. Germline-derived CDR1 and CDR2 are DFQATT and SNEGSKA (reference sequence). The ends were cut back, 6 bases at V and 0 bases at J, with 15 bases in the middle. This chain's CDR3 is CSAYRVRGSYEQYF. The CDR3 nucleotides read TGCAGTGCGTACAGGGTTAGGGGCTCCTACGAGCAGTACTTC.

A single count supports this clonotype. This chain links TRBV12-3 or TRBV12-4 with TRBJ1-4; TRBD1 matches at 9 bases. This CDR3 contains 15 residues. The V and J ends lost 5 bases and 7 bases, in that order; junction bases with no gene match: 8. The CDR3 loop reads CASSAKGTGSEKLFF. CDR3 nucleotide sequence: TGTGCCAGCAGTGCCAAAGGGACAGGGAGTGAAAAACTGTTTTTT.

This clonotype was detected a few times. The gene calls are TRBV20-1 and TRBJ2-1, with D tentatively TRBD2 (5 bases). The length of the CDR3 is 13 residues. CDR1 DFQATT and CDR2 SNEGSKA come from the germline V gene (reference sequence). The V gene lost 6 bases and the J gene lost 7 bases, with 16 bases spanning the gap. The CDR3 coding sequence is TGCAGTGCCTATGAAGGGAGAAGGAATGAGCAGTTCTTC. Translation: CSAYEGRRNEQFF.

This clonotype was found a few times. The chain employs TRBV5-1 and TRBJ2-1; D is possibly TRBD1 (6 bases). This CDR3 region has 15 residues. Germline CDR1 and CDR2: SGHRS and YFSETQ. Trimming shortened V by 3 bases and J by 5 bases, and 15 bases separated the two germline ends. The CDR3 bases are TGCGCCAGCAGCTCCGCACAGGGATTTAACAATGAGCAGTTCTTC. This gives the protein CASSSAQGFNNEQFF.

The chain carries TRBV9 and TRBJ2-2, with D perhaps being TRBD1 or TRBD2 (8 bases each). V lost 2 bases and J 2 bases, leaving 19 bases between the germline ends. The CDR3 is 18 residues long. The germline V gene encodes CDR1 SGDLS and CDR2 YYNGEE. Written as DNA, the CDR3 is TGTGCCAGCAGCGTCCGTAGCGGGACAGGCCCAAACACCGGGGAGCTGTTTTTT. It is translated as CASSVRSGTGPNTGELFF.

The table lists this clonotype with a few counts. This chain connects TRBV7-2 to TRBJ2-5; D is unclear. In germline, CDR1 is SGHTA, CDR2 FQGNSA. V was trimmed by 1 base and J by 4 bases, leaving 13 bases between them. CDR3 length: 15 residues. Written as DNA, the CDR3 is TGTGCCAGCAGCTTAGTTCTCAACCCGGCAGAGACCCAGTACTTC. This translates into CASSLVLNPAETQYF.

The rearrangement links TRBV5-6 to TRBJ1-4; D not certain. The CDR3 is made up of 12 amino acids. Trimming cost V 0 bases and J 12 bases, with 9 bases left between them. The germline V gene encodes CDR1 SGHDT and CDR2 YYEEEE. CDR3 residues: CASSLGREELFF. The CDR3, as DNA: TGTGCCAGCAGCTTGGGGCGGGAGGAACTGTTTTTT. Drawing the rest from reference TRBV5-6 and TRBJ1-4, the complete variable domain is DAGVTQSPTHLIKTRGQQVTLRCSPKSGHDTVSWYQQALGQGPQFIFQYYEEEERQRGNFPDRFSGHQFPNYSSELNVNALLLGDSALYLCASSLGREELFFGSGTQLSVL.

The chain joins TRBV9 to TRBJ2-7; 9 bases are a match to TRBD2. Unmatched junction bases numbered 6, after V lost 3 bases and J lost 2 bases. The CDR3 runs to 15 residues. Germline assignment: CDR1 SGDLS and CDR2 YYNGEE. The CDR3 region is CASSGRTSDTYEQYF. The CDR3 DNA sequence: TGTGCCAGCAGCGGAAGGACTAGCGACACCTACGAGCAGTACTTC.

The V call is TRBV4-1, the J call TRBJ2-1; TRBD2 aligns across 9 bases. There are 17 residues in the CDR3. Germline V gives CDR1 MGHRA, CDR2 YSYEKL. V was clipped by 4 bases and J by 2 bases; unmatched bases: 9. CDR3 sequence: CASSPILAGAPYNEQFF. The CDR3 coding sequence is TGCGCCAGCAGCCCAATCTTAGCGGGAGCCCCCTACAATGAGCAGTTCTTC.

This clonotype was detected only a few times. V gene TRBV9 combines with J gene TRBJ2-5, with D possibly being TRBD1 (5 bases). The closer fit of TRBJ2-7 to the DNA end suggests the J call may be wrong. Germline CDR1 SGDLS, CDR2 YYNGEE. The CDR3 length is 15 residues. The CDR3 bases are TGTGCCAGCAGCTCCCAGGGAATAGGGATTGACGAGCAGTACTTC. This translates into CASSSQGIGIDEQYF.